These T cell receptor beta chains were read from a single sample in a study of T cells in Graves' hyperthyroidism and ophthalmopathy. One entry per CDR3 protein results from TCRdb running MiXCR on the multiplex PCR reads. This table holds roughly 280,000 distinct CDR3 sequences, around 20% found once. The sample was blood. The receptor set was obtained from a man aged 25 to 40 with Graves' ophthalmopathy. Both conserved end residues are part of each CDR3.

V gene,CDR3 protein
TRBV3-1,CASSQGLPPQPQHF
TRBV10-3,CATSRGPYEQYF
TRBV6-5,CASSYSPGDVSREAEAFF
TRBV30,CAWMRERNTDTQYF
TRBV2,CASSQEGREGAKNIQYF
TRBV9,CASSVEGGWYNEQFF
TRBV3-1,CASSLLDSDEQFF
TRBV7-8,CASSLVEFSNQPQHF
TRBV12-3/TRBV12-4,CASSLSNYSPLHF
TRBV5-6,CASSITSGSSYNEQFF
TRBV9,CASSVALYNEQFF
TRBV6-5,CASSYSSRGGVGGTQYF
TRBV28,CASSSPGGNHGYTF
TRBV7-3,CASSSRLETDTQYF
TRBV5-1,CASSFDRVDSPLHF
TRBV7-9,CASSRQVRGGSTEAFF
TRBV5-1,CASSLEQGNEQYF
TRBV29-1,CSVEPLALDNEQFF
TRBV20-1,CSARDPRRGQETQYF
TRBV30,CAWSWDRAYYGYTF
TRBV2,CASRTGALQPQHF
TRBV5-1,CASRSSGSSYNEQFF
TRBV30,CAWSARSYNEQFF
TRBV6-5,CASSSPPGGRVYEQYF
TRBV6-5,CASSYGLAGVDETQYF
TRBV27,CASSRLAFYNEQFF
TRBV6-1,CASSEPRPHYEQYF
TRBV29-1,CSVEGLAGGNTGELFF
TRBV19,CASSRTGDTYQPQHF
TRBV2,CASSSGTSGRMGQFF
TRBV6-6,CASSYSGGPNTGELFF
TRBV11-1,CASSYQGKFYNEQFF
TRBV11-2,CASSLEDRTSGANVLTF
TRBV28,CASRGSYEQYF
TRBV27,CASRLRTARSGANVLTF
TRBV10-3,CAIRETSGRVNEQFF
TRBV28,CASTHPLNTEAFF
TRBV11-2,CASSVNGYRNTGELFF
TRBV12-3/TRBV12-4,CASRPRDSYEQYF
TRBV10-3,CASRDFNPSDTQYF